This is a list of T cell receptor beta chains from one sample in a study of T cells in Graves' hyperthyroidism and ophthalmopathy. TCRdb redid the calling of the multiplex PCR reads with MiXCR, one entry per CDR3 protein. The sample consists of fewer than 350,000 distinct CDR3 sequences, about 16% of them appearing once. Sequencing used blood. All receptors come from a woman aged 45-59 years with Graves' hyperthyroidism that later progressed to Graves' ophthalmopathy. CDR3s leave out the opening cysteine and the closing phenylalanine or tryptophan. A D gene is named only where the DNA matches it firmly.

D	V	J	CDR3
NA	TRBV15	TRBJ2-1	ATSRAGMGQF
NA	TRBV4-1	TRBJ2-7	ASSLRETGAYEQY
TRBD2	TRBV11-2	TRBJ2-7	ASSGGTSWS
NA	TRBV28	TRBJ2-1	ASSWSYYNEQF
TRBD2	TRBV28	TRBJ2-3	ASSRSSGRGADTQY
NA	TRBV6-1	TRBJ2-3	ASSEGGGGDTQY
TRBD2	TRBV5-6	TRBJ2-7	ASSSRISGTYEQY
NA	TRBV20-1	TRBJ1-3	SARVNWGVGSRSGNTIY
NA	TRBV18	TRBJ1-5	ASSPDSQPQH
TRBD2	TRBV3-1	TRBJ2-1	ASSQESGSVEGEQF
NA	TRBV5-1	TRBJ2-7	ASSPGLDEQY
NA	TRBV4-1	TRBJ2-3	ASSQEATRTDTQY
TRBD2	TRBV20-1	TRBJ2-1	SARLAGEGDEQF
NA	TRBV5-1	TRBJ1-1	ASSTGGRGTEAF
NA	TRBV19	TRBJ1-2	ASSIIGANYGYT
TRBD1	TRBV19	TRBJ2-5	ASSPSGGDGQETQY
NA	TRBV9	TRBJ1-6	ASSARTGISPLH
TRBD1	TRBV20-1	TRBJ2-4	SARWDRWKALAKNIQY
NA	TRBV7-3	TRBJ1-1	ASRSTGNTEAF
TRBD2	TRBV11-2	TRBJ2-7	ASRQFVGTSFHEQY
NA	TRBV20-1	TRBJ1-6	SARTGYNSPLH
TRBD1	TRBV5-1	TRBJ1-1	ASSWTGATNTEAF
NA	TRBV20-1	TRBJ2-7	SAREGTYEQY
NA	TRBV20-1	TRBJ2-3	SARAGPSTDTQY
NA	TRBV10-3	TRBJ2-7	AISPDRTDSYEQY
NA	TRBV5-5	TRBJ2-7	ASSFPAGSYEQY
TRBD1	TRBV7-9	TRBJ2-7	ASSLAYRGRGEQY
TRBD1	TRBV6-1	TRBJ2-3	ASSLGQKTQY